This T cell receptor beta chain stems from a study of cytomegalovirus exposure and HLA in healthy donors. On this clone itself: The antigen remains unidentified.

CDR1 is KGHSH and CDR2 is LQKENI in the germline V gene. The CDR3 has 14 amino acids. Unmatched junction bases numbered 6, after V lost 2 bases and J lost 7 bases. Researchers ran the PCR with 60 Vbeta and 13 Jbeta primers. The protocol was immunoSEQ multiplex PCR, while the TCRdb copy is restricted to in-frame clones and leaves out a portion. The table lists about 170,000 clones, more than 75% of them singletons. Study-level results: In a later analysis, V- and J-gene trimming of beta chains associated with a DCLRE1C missense variant, replicated independently.

The V and J genes are TRBV18 and TRBJ2-7, with 9 bases identical to TRBD1. Sequences were obtained from PBMCs. This TCR derives from a man aged 25 to 40 in good health and CMV-seropositive. CDR3 sequence reads: CASSPVQGAGEQYV. The DNA for the CDR3 is TGTGCCAGCTCACCAGTACAGGGGGCGGGAGAGCAGTACGTC.